The T cell receptor beta chain under discussion was sequenced for a study of blood T cell repertoires in COVID-19. Patients of the Seattle cohort, enrolled during active infection, were followed longitudinally. Assay: immunoSEQ multiplex PCR; the TCRdb copy retains only in-frame clones and omits some. The data contain approximately 120,000 clones, 74% of them singletons. This CDR3 spans 14 amino acids. CDR1 is LNHDA, CDR2 SQIVND, per germline (reference sequence). The V gene lost 2 bases and the J gene lost 4 bases, with 9 bases spanning the gap. This clone was seen a single time. The origin of this receptor is an elderly man with COVID-19, enrolled during active disease. The chain uses TRBV19 and TRBJ1-5; a weak D match, TRBD1 (5 bases). The sample comprised peripheral blood. CDR3 DNA: TGTGCCAGTAGTATAATGGCAGGGAATCAGCCCCAGCATTTT. Amino acid sequence: CASSIMAGNQPQHF.